This T cell receptor beta chain was sequenced in a study of molecular identifiers for immune sequencing clone quantification. TCRdb re-called the PCR reads with MiXCR, one entry per CDR3 protein. The sample carries some 650,000 distinct CDR3 sequences, about 20% recorded once. Libraries from naive CD8 cells were generated from roughly 18,000 to 920,000 sorted cells (with 10%, 30% or 50% RNA). Sequenced: naive CD8+ T cells from blood, with Jurkat cell RNA spiked in. Subset indicated: FACS-sorted CD8+CD4-CCR7+CD45RA+ naive T cells. The TCR originated in a human donor in good health. Some libraries in this study had Jurkat cell RNA spiked in.

CDR3 protein: CASSPAQMNTEAFF. As DNA, the CDR3 is TGTGCCAGCAGCCCAGCACAGATGAACACTGAAGCTTTCTTT. The chain uses TRBV6-2 or TRBV6-3 and TRBJ1-1; D is uncertain. Looked up from germline, CDR1 is MNHEY and CDR2 is SVGEGT. The V end was cut by 6 bases, the J end by 0 bases, with 11 bases between. This CDR3 comprises 14 residues.